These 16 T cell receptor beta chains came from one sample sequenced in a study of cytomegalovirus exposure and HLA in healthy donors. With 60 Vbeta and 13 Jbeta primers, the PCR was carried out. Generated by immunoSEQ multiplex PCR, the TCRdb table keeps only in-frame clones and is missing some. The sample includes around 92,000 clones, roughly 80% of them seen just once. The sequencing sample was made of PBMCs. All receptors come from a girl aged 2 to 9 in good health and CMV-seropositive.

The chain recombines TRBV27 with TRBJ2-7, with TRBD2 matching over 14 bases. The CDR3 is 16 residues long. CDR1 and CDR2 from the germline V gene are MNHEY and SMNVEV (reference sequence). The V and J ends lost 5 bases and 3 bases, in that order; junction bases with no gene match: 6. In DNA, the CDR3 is TGTGCCAGCAGTCTCGGACTAGCGGGAGGCGACTACGAGCAGTACTTC. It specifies CASSLGLAGGDYEQYF.

Here the CDR3 reads CASSFFRVSGANVLTF. CDR3 nucleotides: TGTGCCAGCAGTTTTTTCAGGGTTTCTGGGGCCAACGTCCTGACTTTC. The chain carries TRBV28 and TRBJ2-6; tentative D call: TRBD1 (5 bases). The germline CDR1 and CDR2 sequences are MDHEN and SYDVKM. Trimming shortened V by 3 bases and J by 1 base, and 10 bases separated the two germline ends. The CDR3 contains 16 residues.

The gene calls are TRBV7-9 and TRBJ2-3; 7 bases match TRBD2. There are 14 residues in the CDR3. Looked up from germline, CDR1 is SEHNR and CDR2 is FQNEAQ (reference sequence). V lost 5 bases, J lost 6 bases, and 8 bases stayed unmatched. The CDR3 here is CASSPREEGDTQYF. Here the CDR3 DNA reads TGTGCCAGCAGCCCCCGGGAGGAGGGGGATACGCAGTATTTT.

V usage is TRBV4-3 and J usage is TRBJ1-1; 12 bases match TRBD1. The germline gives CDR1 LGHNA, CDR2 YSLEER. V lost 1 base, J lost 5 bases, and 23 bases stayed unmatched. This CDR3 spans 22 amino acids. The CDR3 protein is CASSQAYQAPWGGQGAGTEAFF. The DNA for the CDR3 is TGCGCCAGCAGCCAAGCGTATCAGGCTCCATGGGGGGGACAGGGGGCCGGGACTGAAGCTTTCTTT.

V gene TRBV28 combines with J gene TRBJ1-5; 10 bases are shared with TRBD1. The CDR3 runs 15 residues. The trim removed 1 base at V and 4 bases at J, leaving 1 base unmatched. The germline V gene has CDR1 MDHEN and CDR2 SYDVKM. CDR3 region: CASSLSGQGNQPQHF. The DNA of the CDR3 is TGTGCCAGCAGTTTATCGGGACAGGGGAATCAGCCCCAGCATTTT.

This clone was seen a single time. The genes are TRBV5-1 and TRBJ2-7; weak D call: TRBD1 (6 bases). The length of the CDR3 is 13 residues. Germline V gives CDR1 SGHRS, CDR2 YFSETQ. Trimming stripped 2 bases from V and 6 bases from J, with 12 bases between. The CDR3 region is CASSFGTPPEQYF. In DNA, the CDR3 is TGCGCCAGCAGCTTCGGGACACCTCCCGAGCAGTACTTC.

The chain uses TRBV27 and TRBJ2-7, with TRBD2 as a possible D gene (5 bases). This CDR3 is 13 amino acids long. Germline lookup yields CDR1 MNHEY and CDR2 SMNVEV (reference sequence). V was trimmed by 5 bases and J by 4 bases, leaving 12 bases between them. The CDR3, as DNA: TGTGCCAGCAGTCGACGGGGTCAGTACGAGCAGTACTTC. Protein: CASSRRGQYEQYF.

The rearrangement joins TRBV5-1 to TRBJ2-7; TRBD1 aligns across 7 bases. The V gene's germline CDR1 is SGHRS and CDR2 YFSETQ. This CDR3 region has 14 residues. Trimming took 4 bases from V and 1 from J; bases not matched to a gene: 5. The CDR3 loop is CASSRQGGSYEQYF. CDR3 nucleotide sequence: TGCGCCAGCAGCCGACAGGGCGGTTCCTACGAGCAGTACTTC.

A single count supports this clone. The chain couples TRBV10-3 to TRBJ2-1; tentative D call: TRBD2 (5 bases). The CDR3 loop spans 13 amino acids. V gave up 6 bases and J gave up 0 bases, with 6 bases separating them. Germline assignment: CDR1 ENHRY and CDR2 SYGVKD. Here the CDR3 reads CAIRDSSYNEQFF. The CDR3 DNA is TGTGCCATCAGGGACTCCTCCTACAATGAGCAGTTCTTC.

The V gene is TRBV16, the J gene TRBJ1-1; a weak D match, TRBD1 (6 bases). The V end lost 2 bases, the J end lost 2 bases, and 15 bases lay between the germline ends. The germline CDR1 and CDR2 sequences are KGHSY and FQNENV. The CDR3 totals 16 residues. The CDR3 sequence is CASSQAGGGYNTEAFF. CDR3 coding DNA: TGTGCCAGCAGCCAAGCGGGCGGGGGCTATAACACTGAAGCTTTCTTT.

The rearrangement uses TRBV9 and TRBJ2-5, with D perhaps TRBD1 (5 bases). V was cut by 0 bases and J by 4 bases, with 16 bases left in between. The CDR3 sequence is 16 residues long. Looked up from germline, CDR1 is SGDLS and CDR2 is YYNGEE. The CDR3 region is CASSVAPRGRVETQYF. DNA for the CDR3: TGTGCCAGCAGCGTAGCCCCAAGGGGCCGGGTAGAGACCCAGTACTTC. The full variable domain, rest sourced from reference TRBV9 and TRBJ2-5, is DSGVTQTPKHLITATGQRVTLRCSPRSGDLSVYWYQQSLDQGLQFLIQYYNGEERAKGNILERFSAQQFPDLHSELNLSSLELGDSALYFCASSVAPRGRVETQYFGPGTRLLVL.

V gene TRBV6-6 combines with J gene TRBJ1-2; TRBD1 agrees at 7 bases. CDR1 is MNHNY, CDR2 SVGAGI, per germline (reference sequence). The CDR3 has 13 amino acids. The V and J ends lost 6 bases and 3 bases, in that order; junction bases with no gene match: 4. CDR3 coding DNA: TGTGCCAGCAGCTTCGACAGGGACTATGGCTACACCTTC. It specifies CASSFDRDYGYTF.

CDR3 coding DNA: TGTGCCAGCAGAAGTGCTAGCAGCGGTGAGCAGTTCTTC. This sequence encodes CASRSASSGEQFF. The rearrangement links TRBV6-4 to TRBJ2-1; D is perhaps TRBD2 (5 bases). This CDR3 is built from 13 residues. Germline values: CDR1 MRHNA, CDR2 SNTAGT. The germline V and J ends were trimmed by 6 bases and 9 bases, with 15 bases remaining between them.

The CDR3 region has the DNA TGTGCCAGCAGTTACTCTTGGACAGGCGATGGCTACACCTTC. This codes for CASSYSWTGDGYTF. The chain couples TRBV6-5 to TRBJ1-2; 7 bases align to TRBD1. Per the germline V gene, CDR1 is MNHEY and CDR2 is SVGAGI. CDR3 length: 14 amino acids. Trimming took 0 bases from V and 6 from J; bases not matched to a gene: 4.

The CDR3 bases are TGCAGCGGTCTCTGGGCAGACTACAATGAGCAGTTCTTC. Protein sequence: CSGLWADYNEQFF. The V and J genes are TRBV29-1 and TRBJ2-1, with D hard to call. V lost 7 bases and J 3 bases, leaving 13 bases between the germline ends. The CDR3 covers 13 residues. CDR1 is SQVTM and CDR2 is ANQGSEA in the germline V gene.

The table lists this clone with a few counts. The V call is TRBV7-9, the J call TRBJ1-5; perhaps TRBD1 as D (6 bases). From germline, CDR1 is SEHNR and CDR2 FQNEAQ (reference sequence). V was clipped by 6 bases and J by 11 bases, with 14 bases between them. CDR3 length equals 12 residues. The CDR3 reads CASSANRDTQHF. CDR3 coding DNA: TGTGCCAGCAGTGCCAACCGGGACACCCAGCATTTT.